This T cell receptor (beta chain) was identified in a study of CD8 T cells in ankylosing spondylitis (dated by TCRdb to the late 2010s). About the investigation overall: To find TCR variants linked to disease, the study profiled T cell receptor beta repertoires in ankylosing spondylitis patients and healthy donors. Samples of peripheral blood were taken, and for ankylosing spondylitis patients, synovial fluid was collected as well. The full study cohort comprised around 25 ankylosing spondylitis patients and approximately 100 healthy donors.

The CDR3, from cysteine to phenylalanine, totals 15 residues. This entry keeps only the CDR3 DNA: 45 bases, framed from base 1. Here V drops 5 bases and J drops 5 bases, and the junction holds 6 bases not matched to any gene. The CDR1 and CDR2 encoded by the germline V gene are MNHNS and SASEGT. Instrument used: Illumina HiSeq 2500. Quantitative 5'-RACE with molecular barcodes was used to prepare TCR beta libraries. The study's own analysis went as follows. A new computational method, built on a probabilistic model of VDJ rearrangement, was used to identify disease-linked TCR variants. TCRdb redid the processing of the public reads, applying fastp at Q25 and MiXCR, and retained in-frame beta chains. A single entry per CDR3 protein holds the most common genes and DNA from its merged rows. TCRdb, not the original authors, processed these V and J calls. The sample includes roughly 260,000 distinct CDR3 sequences, with roughly 20% observed a single time. The ten largest make up under 8.5% of the sample.

Concerning this clonotype itself: Its antigen is not yet known. Within one base of it there is no much larger clone, and no base qualities were kept.

Points the paper makes about the study in general: Significant enrichment of the disease-linked clones was reported in matched synovial fluid samples from ankylosing spondylitis patients. The disease-linked clones had a CD8+ phenotype and were found at relatively low frequencies in peripheral blood. Blood from ankylosing spondylitis patients appeared to be characterized by a TCR beta motif composed of under ten highly homologous amino acid variants. Some motif variants had previously been reported in the synovial fluid and blood of reactive arthritis patients, which suggests shared mechanisms of disease initiation.

The source of this sequence is a male donor with ankylosing spondylitis or in good health (not recorded which). The sequence links TRBV6-1 to TRBJ2-1; a stretch of 10 junction bases matches TRBD2. Source material: blood, either unsorted or a sorted T cell fraction (not recorded which). The CDR3 protein: CASSRPSGGNNEQFF. DNA sequence: TGTGCCAGCAGTCGACCTAGCGGGGGTAACAATGAGCAGTTCTTC.